This TCR beta chain derives from a study of T-cell reconstitution after alpha-beta-depleted transplantation in children. The library targeted TCRbeta and was prepared with unique molecular identifiers. MiXCR, run by TCRdb on the PCR reads, gives a single entry per CDR3 protein. The table records 500,000 to 750,000 distinct CDR3 sequences, approximately 12% of them present only once. The CDR3 sequence is 15 residues long. V gave up 8 bases and J gave up 0 bases, with 17 bases separating them. The study's findings and limits: At one year after transplant, newly produced T cells mostly accounted for T-cell counts and diversity.

This clonotype was seen at least ten times. What it binds is unknown. The V and J genes are TRBV12-3 or TRBV12-4 and TRBJ2-7, with D tentatively TRBD2 (6 bases). The origin of this receptor is a male patient between 5 and 17 years old who had a stem cell transplant for acute myeloid leukemia, so the T cells may come from the graft donor. The sample consisted of PBMCs, mostly from graft donor cells, taken 360 days after TCRalphabeta/CD19-depleted stem cell transplant. The CDR3 sequence: CASGGWGYGSYEQYF. The CDR3 nucleotides are TGTGCCAGCGGGGGGTGGGGCTACGGCTCCTACGAGCAGTACTTC.